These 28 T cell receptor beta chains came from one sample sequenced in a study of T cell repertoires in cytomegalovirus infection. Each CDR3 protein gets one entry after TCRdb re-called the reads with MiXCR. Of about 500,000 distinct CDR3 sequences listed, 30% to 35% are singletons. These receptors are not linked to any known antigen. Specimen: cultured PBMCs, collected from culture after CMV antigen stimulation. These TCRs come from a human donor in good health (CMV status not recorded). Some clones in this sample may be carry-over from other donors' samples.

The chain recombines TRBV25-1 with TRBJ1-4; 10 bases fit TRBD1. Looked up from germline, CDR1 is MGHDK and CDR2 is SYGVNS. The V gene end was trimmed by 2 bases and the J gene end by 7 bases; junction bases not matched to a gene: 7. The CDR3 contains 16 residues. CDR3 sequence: CASSEAGTGVREKLFF. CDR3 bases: TGTGCCAGCAGTGAAGCGGGGACAGGGGTGCGTGAAAAACTGTTTTTT.

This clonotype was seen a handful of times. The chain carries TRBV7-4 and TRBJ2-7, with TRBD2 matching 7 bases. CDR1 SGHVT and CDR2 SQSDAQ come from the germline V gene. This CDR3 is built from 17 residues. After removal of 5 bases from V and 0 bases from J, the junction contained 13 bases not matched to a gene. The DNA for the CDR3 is TGTGCCAGCAGCCGGCCGGGGACCGGGAGGCACTCCTACGAGCAGTACTTC. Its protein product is CASSRPGTGRHSYEQYF.

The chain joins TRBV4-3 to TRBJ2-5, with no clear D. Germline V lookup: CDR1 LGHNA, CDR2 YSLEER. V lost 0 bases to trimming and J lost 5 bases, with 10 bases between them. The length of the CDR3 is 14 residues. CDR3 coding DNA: TGCGCCAGCAGCCAAGACTCGAAGGGCGAGACCCAGTACTTC. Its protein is CASSQDSKGETQYF.

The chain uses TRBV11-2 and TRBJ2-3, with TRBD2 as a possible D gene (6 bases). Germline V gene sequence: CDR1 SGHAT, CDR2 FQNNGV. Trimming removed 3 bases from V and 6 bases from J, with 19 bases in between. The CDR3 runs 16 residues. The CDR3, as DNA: TGTGCCAGCAGCTTGTTCGGGTCCCCGGGGGAGGATACGCAGTATTTT. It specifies CASSLFGSPGEDTQYF.

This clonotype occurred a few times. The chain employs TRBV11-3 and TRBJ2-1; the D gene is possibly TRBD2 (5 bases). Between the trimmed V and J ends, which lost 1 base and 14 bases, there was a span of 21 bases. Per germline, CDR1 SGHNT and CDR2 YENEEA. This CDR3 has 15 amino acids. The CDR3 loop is CASSLGSREVGREFF. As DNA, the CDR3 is TGTGCCAGCAGCTTAGGGTCACGGGAAGTCGGCCGTGAGTTCTTC.

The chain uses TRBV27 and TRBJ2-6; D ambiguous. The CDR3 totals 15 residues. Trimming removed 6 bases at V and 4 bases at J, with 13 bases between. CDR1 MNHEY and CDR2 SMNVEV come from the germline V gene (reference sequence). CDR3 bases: TGTGCCAGCAGCTACGGCCGGCAGGGGGCCAACGTCCTGACTTTC. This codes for CASSYGRQGANVLTF.

CDR3 sequence (DNA): TGTGCCAGCAGCACAGGGACTAGCATCCTAACAGATACGCAGTATTTT. Its translation: CASSTGTSILTDTQYF. The chain links TRBV9 to TRBJ2-3; TRBD2 matches at 9 bases. V shed 4 bases, J shed 3 bases, and the junction held 9 bases outside the gene matches. The germline CDR1 and CDR2 sequences are SGDLS and YYNGEE. CDR3 length: 16 residues.

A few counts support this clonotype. CDR3 loop: CASSLWQGRNIQYF. In DNA, the CDR3 is TGTGCCAGCAGTTTATGGCAGGGGAGGAACATTCAGTACTTC. This sequence joins TRBV28 and TRBJ2-4; D possibly matches TRBD1 or TRBD2 (6 bases each). This CDR3 is built from 14 residues. Germline V CDR1 and CDR2: MDHEN, SYDVKM. Trimming pared 0 bases from V and 7 bases from J, leaving 10 bases between. The variable domain in full, with the rest retrieved from reference TRBV28 and TRBJ2-4, is DVKVTQSSRYLVKRTGEKVFLECVQDMDHENMFWYRQDPGLGLRLIYFSYDVKMKEKGDIPEGYSVSREKKERFSLILESASTNQTSMYLCASSLWQGRNIQYFGAGTRLSVL.

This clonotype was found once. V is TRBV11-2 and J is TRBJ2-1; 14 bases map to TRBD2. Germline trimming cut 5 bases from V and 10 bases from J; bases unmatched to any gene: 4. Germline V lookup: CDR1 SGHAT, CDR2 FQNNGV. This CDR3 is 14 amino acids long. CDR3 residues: CASSTGLAGEEQFF. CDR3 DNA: TGTGCCAGCAGCACGGGACTAGCGGGAGAAGAGCAGTTCTTC. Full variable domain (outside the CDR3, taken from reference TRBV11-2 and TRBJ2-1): EAGVAQSPRYKIIEKRQSVAFWCNPISGHATLYWYQQILGQGPKLLIQFQNNGVVDDSQLPKDRFSAERLKGVDSTLKIQPAKLEDSAVYLCASSTGLAGEEQFFGPGTRLTVL.

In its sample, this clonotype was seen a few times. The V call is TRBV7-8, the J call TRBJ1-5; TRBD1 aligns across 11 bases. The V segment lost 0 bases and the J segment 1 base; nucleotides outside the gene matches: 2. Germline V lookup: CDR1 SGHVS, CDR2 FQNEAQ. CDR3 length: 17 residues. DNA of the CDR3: TGTGCCAGCAGCTTAGCGGGGACAGGGGGGAGCAATCAGCCCCAGCATTTT. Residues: CASSLAGTGGSNQPQHF.

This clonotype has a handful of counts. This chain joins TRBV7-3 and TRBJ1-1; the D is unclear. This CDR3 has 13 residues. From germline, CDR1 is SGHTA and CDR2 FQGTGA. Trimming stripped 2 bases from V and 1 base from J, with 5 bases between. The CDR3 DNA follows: TGTGCCAGCAGCTTACAGCCGAACACTGAAGCTTTCTTT. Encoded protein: CASSLQPNTEAFF.

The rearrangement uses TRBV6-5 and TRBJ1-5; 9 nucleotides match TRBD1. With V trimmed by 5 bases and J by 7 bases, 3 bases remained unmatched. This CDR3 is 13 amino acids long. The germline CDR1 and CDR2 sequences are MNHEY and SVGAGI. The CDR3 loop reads CASSTDRGQPQHF. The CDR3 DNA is TGTGCCAGCAGTACGGACAGGGGCCAGCCCCAGCATTTT.

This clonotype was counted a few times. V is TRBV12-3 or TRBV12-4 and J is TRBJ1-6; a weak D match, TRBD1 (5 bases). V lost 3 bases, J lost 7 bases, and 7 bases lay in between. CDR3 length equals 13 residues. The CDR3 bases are TGTGCCAGCAGTTTGGGGCAGAATTCACCCCTCCACTTT. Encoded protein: CASSLGQNSPLHF.

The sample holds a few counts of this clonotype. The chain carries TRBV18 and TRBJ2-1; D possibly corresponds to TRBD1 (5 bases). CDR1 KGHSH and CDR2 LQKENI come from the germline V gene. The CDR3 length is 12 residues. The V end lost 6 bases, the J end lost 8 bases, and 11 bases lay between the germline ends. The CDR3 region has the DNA TGTGCCAGCTCTCCTCAAGGGGATGAGCAGTTCTTC. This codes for CASSPQGDEQFF. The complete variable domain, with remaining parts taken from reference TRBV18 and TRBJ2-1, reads NAGVMQNPRHLVRRRGQEARLRCSPMKGHSHVYWYRQLPEEGLKFMVYLQKENIIDESGMPKERFSAEFPKEGPSILRIQQVVRGDSAAYFCASSPQGDEQFFGPGTRLTVL.

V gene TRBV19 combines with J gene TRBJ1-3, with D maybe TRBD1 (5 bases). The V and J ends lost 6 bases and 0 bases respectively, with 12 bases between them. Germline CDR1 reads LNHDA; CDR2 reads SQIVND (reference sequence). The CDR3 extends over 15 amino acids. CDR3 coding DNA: TGTGCCAGTAGGAACTACGGGGGCTCTGGAAACACCATATATTTT. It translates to CASRNYGGSGNTIYF.

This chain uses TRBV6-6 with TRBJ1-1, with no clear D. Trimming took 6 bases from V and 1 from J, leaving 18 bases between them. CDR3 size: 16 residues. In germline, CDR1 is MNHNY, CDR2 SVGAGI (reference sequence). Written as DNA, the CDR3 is TGTGCCAGCAGGTTTGGTGAACGGTTCGGGAACACTGAAGCTTTCTTT. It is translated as CASRFGERFGNTEAFF.

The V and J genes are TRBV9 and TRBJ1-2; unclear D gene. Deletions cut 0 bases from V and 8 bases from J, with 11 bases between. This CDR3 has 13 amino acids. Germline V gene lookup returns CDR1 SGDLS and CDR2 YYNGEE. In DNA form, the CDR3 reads TGTGCCAGCAGCGTAGGCGGGGATTGGGGCTACACCTTC. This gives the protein CASSVGGDWGYTF. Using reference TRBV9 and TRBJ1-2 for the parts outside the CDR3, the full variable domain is DSGVTQTPKHLITATGQRVTLRCSPRSGDLSVYWYQQSLDQGLQFLIQYYNGEERAKGNILERFSAQQFPDLHSELNLSSLELGDSALYFCASSVGGDWGYTFGSGTRLTVV.

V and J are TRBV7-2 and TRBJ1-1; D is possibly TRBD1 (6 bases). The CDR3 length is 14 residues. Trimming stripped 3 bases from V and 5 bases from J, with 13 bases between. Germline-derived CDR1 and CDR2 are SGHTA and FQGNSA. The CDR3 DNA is TGTGCCAGCAGCTTCCGGCAGGGGAGGACTGAAGCTTTCTTT. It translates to CASSFRQGRTEAFF.

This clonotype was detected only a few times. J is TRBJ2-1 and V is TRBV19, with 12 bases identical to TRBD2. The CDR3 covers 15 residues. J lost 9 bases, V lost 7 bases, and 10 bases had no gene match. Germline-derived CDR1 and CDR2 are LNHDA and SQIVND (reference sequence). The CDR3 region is CASTSGLAGSLEQFF. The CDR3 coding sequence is TGTGCCAGTACTTCCGGACTAGCGGGATCTCTTGAGCAGTTCTTC. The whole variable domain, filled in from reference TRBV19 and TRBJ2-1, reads DGGITQSPKYLFRKEGQNVTLSCEQNLNHDAMYWYRQDPGQGLRLIYYSQIVNDFQKGDIAEGYSVSREKKESFPLTVTSAQKNPTAFYLCASTSGLAGSLEQFFGPGTRLTVL.

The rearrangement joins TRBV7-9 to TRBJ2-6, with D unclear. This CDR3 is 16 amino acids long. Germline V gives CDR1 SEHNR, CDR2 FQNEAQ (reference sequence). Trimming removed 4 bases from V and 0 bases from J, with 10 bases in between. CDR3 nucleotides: TGTGCCAGCAGCTACGATGTCGTCTCTGGGGCCAACGTCCTGACTTTC. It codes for CASSYDVVSGANVLTF.

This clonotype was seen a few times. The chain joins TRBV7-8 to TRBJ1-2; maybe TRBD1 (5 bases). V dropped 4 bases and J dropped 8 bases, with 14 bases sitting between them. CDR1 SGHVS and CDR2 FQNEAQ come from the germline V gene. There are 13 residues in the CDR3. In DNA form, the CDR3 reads TGTGCCAGCAGCTCGGGGAGACGGGGCGGCTACACCTTC. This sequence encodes CASSSGRRGGYTF.

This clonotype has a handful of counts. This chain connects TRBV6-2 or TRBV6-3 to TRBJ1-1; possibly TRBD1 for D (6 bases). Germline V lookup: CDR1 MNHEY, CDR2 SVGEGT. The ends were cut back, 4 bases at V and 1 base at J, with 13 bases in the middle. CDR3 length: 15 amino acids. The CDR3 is CASSSGQGWNTEAFF. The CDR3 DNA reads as TGTGCCAGCAGTTCTGGGCAGGGGTGGAACACTGAAGCTTTCTTT.

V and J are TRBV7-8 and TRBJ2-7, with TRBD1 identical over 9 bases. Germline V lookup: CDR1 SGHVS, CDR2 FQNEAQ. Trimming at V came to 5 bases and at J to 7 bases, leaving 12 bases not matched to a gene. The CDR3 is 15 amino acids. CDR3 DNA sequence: TGTGCCAGCAGCCGACAGGGGGACGGGGGTACGGAGCAGTACTTC. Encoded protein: CASSRQGDGGTEQYF. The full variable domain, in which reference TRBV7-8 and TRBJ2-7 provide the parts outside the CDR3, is GAGVSQSPRYKVAKRGQDVALRCDPISGHVSLFWYQQALGQGPEFLTYFQNEAQLDKSGLPSDRFFAERPEGSVSTLKIQRTQQEDSAVYLCASSRQGDGGTEQYFGPGTRLTVT.

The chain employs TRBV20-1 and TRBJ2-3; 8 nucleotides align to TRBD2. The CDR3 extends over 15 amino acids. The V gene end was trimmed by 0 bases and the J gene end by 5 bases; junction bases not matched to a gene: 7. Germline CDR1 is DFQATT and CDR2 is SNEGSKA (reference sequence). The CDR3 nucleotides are TGCAGTGCTAGAGATTTGACGGGAGGGGGAGATACGCAGTATTTT. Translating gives CSARDLTGGGDTQYF.

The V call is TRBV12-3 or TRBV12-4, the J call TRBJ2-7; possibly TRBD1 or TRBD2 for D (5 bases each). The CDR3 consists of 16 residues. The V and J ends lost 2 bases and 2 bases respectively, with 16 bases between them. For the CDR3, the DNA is TGTGCCAGCAGTTTATCGGGGCAGGTGCTAACCTACGAGCAGTACTTC. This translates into CASSLSGQVLTYEQYF.

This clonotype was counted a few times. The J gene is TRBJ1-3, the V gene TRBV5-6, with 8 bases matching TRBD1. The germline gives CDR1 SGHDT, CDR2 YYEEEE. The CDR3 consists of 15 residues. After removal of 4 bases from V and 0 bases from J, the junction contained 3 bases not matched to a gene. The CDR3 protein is CASSGDRISGNTIYF. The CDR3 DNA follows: TGTGCCAGCAGCGGGGACAGGATCTCTGGAAACACCATATATTTT.

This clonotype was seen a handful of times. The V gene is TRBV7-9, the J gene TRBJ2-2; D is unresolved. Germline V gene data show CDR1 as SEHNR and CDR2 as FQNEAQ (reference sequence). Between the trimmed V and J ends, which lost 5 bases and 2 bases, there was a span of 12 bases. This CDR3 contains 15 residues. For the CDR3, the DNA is TGTGCCAGCAGCCGCGAGACGGAAAACACCGGGGAGCTGTTTTTT. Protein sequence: CASSRETENTGELFF.

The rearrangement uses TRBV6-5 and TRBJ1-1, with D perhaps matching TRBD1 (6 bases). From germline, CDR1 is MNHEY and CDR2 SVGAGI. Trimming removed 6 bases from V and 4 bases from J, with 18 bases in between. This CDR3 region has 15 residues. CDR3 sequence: CASRSINRVGTEAFF. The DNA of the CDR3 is TGTGCCAGCAGGTCGATAAACAGGGTCGGCACTGAAGCTTTCTTT.